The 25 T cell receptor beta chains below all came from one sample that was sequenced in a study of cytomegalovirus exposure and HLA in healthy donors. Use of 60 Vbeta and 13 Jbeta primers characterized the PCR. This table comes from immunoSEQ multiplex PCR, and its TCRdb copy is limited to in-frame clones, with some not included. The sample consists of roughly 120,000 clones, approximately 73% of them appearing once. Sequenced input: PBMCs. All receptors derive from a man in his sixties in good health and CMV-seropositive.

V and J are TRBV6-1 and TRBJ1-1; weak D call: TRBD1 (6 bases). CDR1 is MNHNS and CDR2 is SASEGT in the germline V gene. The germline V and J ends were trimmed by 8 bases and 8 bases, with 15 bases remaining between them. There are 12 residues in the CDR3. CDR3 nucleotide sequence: TGTGCCAGCGGGGGCGTAGGACGAGAAGCTTTCTTT. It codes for CASGGVGREAFF.

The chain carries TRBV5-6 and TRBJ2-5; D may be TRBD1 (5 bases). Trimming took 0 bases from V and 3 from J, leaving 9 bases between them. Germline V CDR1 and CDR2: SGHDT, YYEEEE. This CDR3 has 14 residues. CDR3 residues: CASSLALREETQYF. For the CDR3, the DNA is TGTGCCAGCAGCTTGGCTCTCAGGGAAGAGACCCAGTACTTC.

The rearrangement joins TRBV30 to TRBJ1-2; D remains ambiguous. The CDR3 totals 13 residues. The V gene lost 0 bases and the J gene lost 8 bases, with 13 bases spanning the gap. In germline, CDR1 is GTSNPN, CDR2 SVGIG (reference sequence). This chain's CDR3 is CAWSVAISVGYTF. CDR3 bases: TGTGCCTGGAGTGTAGCGATATCAGTGGGCTACACCTTC.

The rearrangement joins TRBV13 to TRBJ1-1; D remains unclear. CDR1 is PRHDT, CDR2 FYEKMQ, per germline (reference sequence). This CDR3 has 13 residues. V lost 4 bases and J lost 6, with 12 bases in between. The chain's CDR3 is CASSSPYRAEAFF. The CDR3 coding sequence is TGTGCCAGCAGCTCACCCTACCGGGCTGAAGCTTTCTTT.

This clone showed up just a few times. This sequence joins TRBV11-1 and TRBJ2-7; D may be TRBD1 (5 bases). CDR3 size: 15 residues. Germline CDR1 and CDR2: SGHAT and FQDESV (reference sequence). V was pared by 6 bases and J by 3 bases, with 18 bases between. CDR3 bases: TGTGCCAGCAGTACTGACGGACAAGCCTACTACGAGCAGTACTTC. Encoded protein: CASSTDGQAYYEQYF.

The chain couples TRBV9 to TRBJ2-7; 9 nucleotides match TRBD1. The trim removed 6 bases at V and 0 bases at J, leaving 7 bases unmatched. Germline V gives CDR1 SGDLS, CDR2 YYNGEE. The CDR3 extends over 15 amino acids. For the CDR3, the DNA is TGTGCCAGCACCCCTCTGACAGGGGGCTCCTACGAGCAGTACTTC. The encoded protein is CASTPLTGGSYEQYF.

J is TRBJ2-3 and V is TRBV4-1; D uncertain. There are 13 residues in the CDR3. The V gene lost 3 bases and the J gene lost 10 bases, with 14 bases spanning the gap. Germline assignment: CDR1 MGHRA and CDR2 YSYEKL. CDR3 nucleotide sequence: TGCGCCAGCAGCCAGGCGGTGGGTAATGCGCAGTATTTT. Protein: CASSQAVGNAQYF.

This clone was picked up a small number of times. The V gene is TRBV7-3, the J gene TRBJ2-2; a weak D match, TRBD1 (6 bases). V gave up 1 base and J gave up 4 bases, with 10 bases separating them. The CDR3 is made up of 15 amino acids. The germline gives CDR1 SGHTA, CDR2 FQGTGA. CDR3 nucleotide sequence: TGTGCCAGCAGCTTAAGGCAAGGGGGCACCGGGGAGCTGTTTTTT. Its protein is CASSLRQGGTGELFF.

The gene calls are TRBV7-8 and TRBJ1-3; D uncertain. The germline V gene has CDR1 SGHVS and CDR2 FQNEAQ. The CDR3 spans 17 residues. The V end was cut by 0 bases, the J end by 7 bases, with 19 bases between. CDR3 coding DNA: TGTGCCAGCAGCTTAGCGATCGTAGCGGGCCTGGGGAACACCATATATTTT. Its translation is CASSLAIVAGLGNTIYF.

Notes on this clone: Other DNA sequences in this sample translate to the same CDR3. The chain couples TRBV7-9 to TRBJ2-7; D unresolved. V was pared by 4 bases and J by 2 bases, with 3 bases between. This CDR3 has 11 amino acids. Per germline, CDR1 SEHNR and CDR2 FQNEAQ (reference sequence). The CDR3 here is CASSSAYEQYF. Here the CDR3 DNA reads TGTGCCAGCAGCTCTGCCTACGAGCAGTACTTC.

CDR3 nucleotides: TGTGCCAGTAGCAAACCTCCCAGACAGAGACAAAACATTCAGTACTTC. This encodes CASSKPPRQRQNIQYF. V and J are TRBV19 and TRBJ2-4; D perhaps matches TRBD1 (5 bases). Trimming cost V 6 bases and J 5 bases, with 20 bases left between them. The CDR3 is 16 amino acids. Germline CDR1 and CDR2: LNHDA and SQIVND (reference sequence).

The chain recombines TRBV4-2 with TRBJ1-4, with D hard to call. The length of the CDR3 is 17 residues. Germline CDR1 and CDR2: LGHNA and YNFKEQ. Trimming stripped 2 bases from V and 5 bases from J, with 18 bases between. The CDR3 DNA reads TGTGCCAGCAGCCAAATCTCCGTCCGTCGGGGAAATGAAAAACTGTTTTTT. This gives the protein CASSQISVRRGNEKLFF.

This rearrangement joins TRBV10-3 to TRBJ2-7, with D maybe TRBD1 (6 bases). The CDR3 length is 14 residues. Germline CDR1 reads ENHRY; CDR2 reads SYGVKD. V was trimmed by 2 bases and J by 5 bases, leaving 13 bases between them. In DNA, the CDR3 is TGTGCCATCAGTGAGCACCGGGACATCGACGAGCAGTACTTC. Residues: CAISEHRDIDEQYF.

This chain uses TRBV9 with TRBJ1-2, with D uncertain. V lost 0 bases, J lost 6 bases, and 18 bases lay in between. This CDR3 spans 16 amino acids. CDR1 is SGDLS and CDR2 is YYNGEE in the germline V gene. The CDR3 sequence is CASSVVPDGRGDGYTF. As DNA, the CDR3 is TGTGCCAGCAGCGTAGTTCCCGACGGGAGAGGCGATGGCTACACCTTC.

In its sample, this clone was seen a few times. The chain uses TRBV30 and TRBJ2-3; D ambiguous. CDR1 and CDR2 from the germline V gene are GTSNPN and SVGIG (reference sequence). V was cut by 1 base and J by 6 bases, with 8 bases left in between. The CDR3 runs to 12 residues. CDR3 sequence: CAWSEIRDTQYF. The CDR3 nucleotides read TGTGCCTGGAGTGAAATCAGGGATACGCAGTATTTT.

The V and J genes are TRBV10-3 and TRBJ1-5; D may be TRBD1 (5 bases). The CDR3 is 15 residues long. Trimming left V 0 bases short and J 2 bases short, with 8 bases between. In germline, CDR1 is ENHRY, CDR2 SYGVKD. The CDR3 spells CAISESRVGNQPQHF. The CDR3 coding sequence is TGTGCCATCAGTGAGTCCAGGGTCGGCAATCAGCCCCAGCATTTT.

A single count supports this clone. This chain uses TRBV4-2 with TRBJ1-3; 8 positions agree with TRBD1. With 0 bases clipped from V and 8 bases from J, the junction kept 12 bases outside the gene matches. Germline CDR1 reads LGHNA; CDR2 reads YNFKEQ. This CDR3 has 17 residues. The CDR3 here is CASSQDGPGGASDTIYF. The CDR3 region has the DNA TGTGCCAGCAGCCAAGATGGTCCAGGGGGCGCATCCGACACCATATATTTT.

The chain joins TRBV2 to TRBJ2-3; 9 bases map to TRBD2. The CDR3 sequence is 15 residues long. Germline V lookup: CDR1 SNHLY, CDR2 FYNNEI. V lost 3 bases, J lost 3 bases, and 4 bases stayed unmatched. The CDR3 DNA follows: TGTGCCAGCAGTGATAGTAGCGGGGGAACAGATACGCAGTATTTT. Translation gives CASSDSSGGTDTQYF.

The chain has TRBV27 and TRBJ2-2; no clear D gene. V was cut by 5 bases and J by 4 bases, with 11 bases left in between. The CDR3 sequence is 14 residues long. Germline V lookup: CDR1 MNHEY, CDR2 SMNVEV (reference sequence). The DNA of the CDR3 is TGTGCCAGCAGTCCCCCGTATTCCACCGGGGAGCTGTTTTTT. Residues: CASSPPYSTGELFF.

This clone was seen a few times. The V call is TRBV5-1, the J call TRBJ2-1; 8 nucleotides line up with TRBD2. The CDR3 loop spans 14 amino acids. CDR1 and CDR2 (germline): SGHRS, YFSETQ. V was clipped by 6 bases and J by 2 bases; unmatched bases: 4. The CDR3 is CASNQRGPYNEQFF. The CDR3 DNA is TGCGCCAGCAACCAGCGGGGGCCCTACAATGAGCAGTTCTTC.

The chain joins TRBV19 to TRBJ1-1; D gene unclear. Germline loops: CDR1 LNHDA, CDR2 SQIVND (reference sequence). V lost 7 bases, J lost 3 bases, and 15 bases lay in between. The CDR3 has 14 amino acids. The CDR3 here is CASIRTEVDTEAFF. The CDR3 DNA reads TGTGCCAGTATCCGGACGGAGGTAGACACTGAAGCTTTCTTT.

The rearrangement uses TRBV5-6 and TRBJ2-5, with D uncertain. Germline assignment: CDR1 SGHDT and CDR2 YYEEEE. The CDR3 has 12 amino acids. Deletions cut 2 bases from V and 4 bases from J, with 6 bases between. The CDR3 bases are TGTGCCAGCAGCTTACTGGTAGAGACCCAGTACTTC. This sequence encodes CASSLLVETQYF.

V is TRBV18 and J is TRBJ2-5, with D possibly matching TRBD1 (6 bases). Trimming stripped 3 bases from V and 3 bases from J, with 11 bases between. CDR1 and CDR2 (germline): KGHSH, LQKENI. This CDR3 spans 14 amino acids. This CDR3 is CASSPRGMEETQYF. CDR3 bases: TGTGCCAGCTCACCGAGGGGGATGGAAGAGACCCAGTACTTC.

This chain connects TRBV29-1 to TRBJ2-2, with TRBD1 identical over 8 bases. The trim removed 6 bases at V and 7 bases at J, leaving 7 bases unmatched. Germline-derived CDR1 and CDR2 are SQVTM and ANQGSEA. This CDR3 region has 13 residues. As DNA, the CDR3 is TGCAGCGTCGCGAGACAGGGGAGCGGGGAGCTGTTTTTT. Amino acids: CSVARQGSGELFF.

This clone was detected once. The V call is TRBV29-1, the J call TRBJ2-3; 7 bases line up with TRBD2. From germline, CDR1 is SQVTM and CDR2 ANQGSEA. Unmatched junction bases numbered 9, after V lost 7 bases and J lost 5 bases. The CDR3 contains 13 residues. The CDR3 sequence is CSAGAGSGDTQYF. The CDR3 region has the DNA TGCAGCGCCGGAGCGGGGTCGGGAGATACGCAGTATTTT.